The 15 T cell receptor beta chains below all came from one sample that was sequenced in a study of neurological immune-mediated disorders. TCRdb re-called the 5' RACE reads with MiXCR, one entry per CDR3 protein. The sample records over 70,000 distinct CDR3 sequences, about a tenth being singletons. Time point defined: longitudinal time-point 1 (baseline). Sequencing was done on a sample of PBMCs. The origin of the receptors is a man between 25 and 39 years old in good health.

In its sample, this clonotype was seen many times. The rearrangement joins TRBV7-2 to TRBJ2-6, with 7 bases identical to TRBD1. The CDR3 is 15 residues long. CDR1 and CDR2 (germline): SGHTA, FQGNSA. The V and J ends lost 4 bases and 1 base, in that order; junction bases with no gene match: 1. CDR3 residues: CASSSTGSGANVLTF. CDR3 coding DNA: TGTGCCAGCAGCTCGACAGGGTCTGGGGCCAACGTCCTGACTTTC.

This clonotype was recorded at least ten times. The chain links TRBV28 to TRBJ1-6; D is ambiguous. The germline gives CDR1 MDHEN, CDR2 SYDVKM. The germline V and J ends were trimmed by 7 bases and 3 bases, with 10 bases remaining between them. This CDR3 comprises 14 residues. CDR3 DNA sequence: TGTGCCAGCAAGCTCAGGAGCTATAATTCACCCCTCCACTTT. Its translation: CASKLRSYNSPLHF.

This clonotype was seen repeatedly, ten times or more. The J gene is TRBJ2-3, the V gene TRBV7-2; D is undetermined. Looked up from germline, CDR1 is SGHTA and CDR2 is FQGNSA. Deletions cut 1 base from V and 2 bases from J, with 7 bases between. This CDR3 is 14 amino acids long. The CDR3 bases are TGTGCCAGCAGCTTAGGAGGAGTCACAGATACGCAGTATTTT. Amino acid sequence: CASSLGGVTDTQYF.

This chain joins TRBV3-1 and TRBJ2-2; 7 bases are a match to TRBD2. CDR1 and CDR2 (germline): LGHDT, YNNKEL (reference sequence). CDR3 length equals 15 residues. V was clipped by 1 base and J by 11 bases; unmatched bases: 10. The CDR3 region has the DNA TGTGCCAGCAGCCAAGGACTAGCTGGTACCGTTGAGCTGTTTTTT. Residues: CASSQGLAGTVELFF.

This clonotype occurred many times. The rearrangement uses TRBV9 and TRBJ1-2, with a tentative D call TRBD1 (6 bases). Trimming left V 4 bases short and J 7 bases short, with 17 bases between. The CDR3 totals 14 residues. Germline CDR1 reads SGDLS; CDR2 reads YYNGEE. The chain's CDR3 is CASSSSLGGGGYTF. The CDR3 bases are TGTGCCAGCAGCTCCAGTTTAGGGGGAGGTGGCTACACCTTC.

This clonotype was seen at least ten times. This sequence joins TRBV3-1 and TRBJ2-3; D not resolved. V lost 0 bases, J lost 1 base, and 5 bases lay in between. The germline CDR1 and CDR2 sequences are LGHDT and YNNKEL (reference sequence). The CDR3 is 14 residues long. The CDR3 reads CASSQDAGTDTQYF. CDR3 nucleotide sequence: TGTGCCAGCAGCCAAGATGCGGGCACAGATACGCAGTATTTT.

This clonotype has a count of ten or more. The chain joins TRBV7-2 to TRBJ2-3; D is uncertain. Germline V gene lookup returns CDR1 SGHTA and CDR2 FQGNSA. V dropped 1 base and J dropped 2 bases, with 10 bases sitting between them. The CDR3 consists of 15 residues. The CDR3 region is CASSLVGQNTDTQYF. The CDR3 DNA sequence: TGTGCCAGCAGCTTAGTCGGCCAGAACACAGATACGCAGTATTTT.

Many counts were recorded for this clonotype. The chain recombines TRBV4-1 with TRBJ1-4; D remains unclear. This CDR3 has 17 amino acids. Germline V gives CDR1 MGHRA, CDR2 YSYEKL. The V end lost 2 bases, the J end lost 5 bases, and 18 bases lay between the germline ends. CDR3 sequence: CASSQQSALLGNEKLFF. The CDR3 DNA is TGCGCCAGCAGCCAACAATCAGCCCTGTTGGGGAATGAAAAACTGTTTTTT.

In this sample, this clonotype turned up many times. The chain uses TRBV29-1 and TRBJ2-2; 7 bases match TRBD1. The germline gives CDR1 SQVTM, CDR2 ANQGSEA. Trimming at V came to 6 bases and at J to 1 base, leaving 5 bases not matched to a gene. The CDR3 has 14 residues. The DNA of the CDR3 is TGCAGCGTCCGACAGGGCTTGAACACCGGGGAGCTGTTTTTT. It specifies CSVRQGLNTGELFF.

This clonotype has ten or more counts. The chain carries TRBV4-2 and TRBJ2-7; perhaps TRBD2 as D (6 bases). From germline, CDR1 is LGHNA and CDR2 YNFKEQ. The CDR3 is made up of 15 amino acids. Trimming stripped 0 bases from V and 2 bases from J, with 11 bases between. The CDR3 loop reads CASSQDSGGPYEQYF. CDR3 sequence (DNA): TGTGCCAGCAGCCAAGATAGCGGAGGACCCTACGAGCAGTACTTC.

There are many counts of this clonotype. CDR3 sequence reads: CASSGGGPVEQYF. The DNA of the CDR3 is TGCGCCAGCAGCGGGGGGGGGCCGGTCGAGCAGTACTTC. The chain has TRBV5-1 and TRBJ2-7; tentative D call: TRBD2 (7 bases). This CDR3 region has 13 residues. Trimming left V 4 bases short and J 6 bases short, with 14 bases between. Germline CDR1 SGHRS, CDR2 YFSETQ. The variable domain in full, with the rest retrieved from reference TRBV5-1 and TRBJ2-7, is KAGVTQTPRYLIKTRGQQVTLSCSPISGHRSVSWYQQTPGQGLQFLFEYFSETQRNKGNFPGRFSGRQFSNSRSEMNVSTLELGDSALYLCASSGGGPVEQYFGPGTRLTVT.

This clonotype came up many times. The rearrangement joins TRBV11-2 to TRBJ1-3, with no clear D. The CDR3 has 14 amino acids. Trimming pared 1 base from V and 0 bases from J, leaving 4 bases between. Germline V gene lookup returns CDR1 SGHAT and CDR2 FQNNGV. Here the CDR3 reads CASSLATSGNTIYF. In nucleotides, the CDR3 is TGTGCCAGCAGCTTAGCGACCTCTGGAAACACCATATATTTT.

This clonotype came up many times. This chain joins TRBV6-2 or TRBV6-3 and TRBJ2-7; the match to TRBD2 covers 10 bases. CDR1 and CDR2 (germline): MNHEY, SVGEGT. The CDR3 totals 17 residues. With 3 bases clipped from V and 2 bases from J, the junction kept 10 bases outside the gene matches. In DNA, the CDR3 is TGTGCCAGCAGTTATATGGCTAGCGGGAGCAAAACCTACGAGCAGTACTTC. It yields the protein CASSYMASGSKTYEQYF.

The table lists this clonotype with many counts. The chain couples TRBV20-1 to TRBJ2-1; 7 positions match TRBD1. CDR1 is DFQATT, CDR2 SNEGSKA, per germline (reference sequence). V lost 3 bases to trimming and J lost 6 bases; unmatched junction nucleotides: 5. There are 13 residues in the CDR3. The DNA for the CDR3 is TGCAGTGCTAGGGTTGGGACAGTCAATGAGCAGTTCTTC. Translation: CSARVGTVNEQFF.

This clonotype was counted ten times or more. V and J are TRBV5-1 and TRBJ2-7, with D unclear. The ends were cut back, 2 bases at V and 2 bases at J, with 8 bases in the middle. The CDR3 length is 13 residues. Germline CDR1 is SGHRS and CDR2 is YFSETQ. CDR3: CASSLTRAYEQYF. Written as DNA, the CDR3 is TGCGCCAGCAGCTTAACCAGAGCCTACGAGCAGTACTTC.